The next 5 T cell receptor beta chains were all read from a single sample in a study of human T cells and chemical hapten exposure. TCRdb reprocessed the 5' RACE reads via MiXCR and lists one record per CDR3 protein. The sample yields about 110,000 distinct CDR3 sequences, approximately 19% seen once. Unfractionated whole blood served as the source for total RNA extraction. These receptors were collected from a human donor in good health.

The chain is built from TRBV25-1 and TRBJ1-1; D possibly corresponds to TRBD1 (5 bases). CDR1 MGHDK and CDR2 SYGVNS come from the germline V gene. There are 12 residues in the CDR3. Trimming cost V 6 bases and J 0 bases, with 5 bases left between them. CDR3 sequence: CASRGVNTEAFF. CDR3 DNA sequence: TGTGCCAGCAGAGGGGTGAACACTGAAGCTTTCTTT.

There are a few counts of this clonotype. This chain uses TRBV5-1 with TRBJ2-7; D ambiguous. V lost 3 bases and J lost 2, with 15 bases in between. The CDR3 has 15 residues. Germline V lookup: CDR1 SGHRS, CDR2 YFSETQ. CDR3 DNA: TGCGCCAGCAGCTCCTCCCCCAGAAGGACCTACGAGCAGTACTTC. Protein sequence: CASSSSPRRTYEQYF.

The chain carries TRBV7-2 and TRBJ2-5; TRBD2 is a possible D gene (7 bases). This CDR3 contains 15 residues. V was cut by 1 base and J by 5 bases, with 14 bases left in between. CDR1 is SGHTA and CDR2 is FQGNSA in the germline V gene. This chain's CDR3 is CASSLGDGGRETQYF. The CDR3 DNA reads as TGTGCCAGCAGCTTAGGGGACGGGGGGCGGGAGACCCAGTACTTC.

The genes are TRBV7-9 and TRBJ1-5; D is uncertain. Trimming cost V 2 bases and J 6 bases, with 5 bases left between them. The germline V gene has CDR1 SEHNR and CDR2 FQNEAQ (reference sequence). CDR3 size: 12 residues. CDR3 loop: CASSLPGQPQHF. DNA of the CDR3: TGTGCCAGCAGCTTACCGGGTCAGCCCCAGCATTTT.

CDR3 sequence reads: CASSYPNRDRGYNEQFF. The CDR3 nucleotides read TGTGCCAGCAGTTACCCTAACCGGGACAGGGGATACAATGAGCAGTTCTTC. The chain has TRBV6-5 and TRBJ2-1; 10 bases line up with TRBD1. Germline V CDR1 and CDR2: MNHEY, SVGAGI. The CDR3 covers 17 residues. Trimming at V came to 2 bases and at J to 4 bases, leaving 8 bases not matched to a gene.